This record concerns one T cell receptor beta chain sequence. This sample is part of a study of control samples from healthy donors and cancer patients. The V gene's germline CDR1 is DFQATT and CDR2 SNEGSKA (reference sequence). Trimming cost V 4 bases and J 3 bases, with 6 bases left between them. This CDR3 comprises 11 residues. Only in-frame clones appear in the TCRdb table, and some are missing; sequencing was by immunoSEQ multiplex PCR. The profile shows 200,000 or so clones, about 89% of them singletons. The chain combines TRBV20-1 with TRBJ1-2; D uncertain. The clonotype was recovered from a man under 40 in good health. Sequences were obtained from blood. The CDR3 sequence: CSANGHYGYTF. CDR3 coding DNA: TGCAGTGCTAACGGGCACTATGGCTACACCTTC.